The 9 T cell receptor beta chains in this list originate from one sample, sequenced in a study of T cell responses to AZD1222 COVID-19 vaccine. TCRdb's table, derived via immunoSEQ multiplex PCR, lists solely in-frame clones and lacks some. The profile shows around 160,000 clones, around nine tenths of them singletons. Sample: peripheral blood, taken on day 0 of MenACWY control vaccination. Receptor source: an adult in good health.

The gene calls are TRBV10-2 and TRBJ2-4; no clear D. Germline V gives CDR1 WSHSY, CDR2 SAAADI. Trimming shortened V by 0 bases and J by 7 bases, and 13 bases separated the two germline ends. The CDR3 is made up of 15 amino acids. The CDR3 sequence: CASSESATPANIQYF. For the CDR3, the DNA is TGCGCCAGCAGTGAGTCTGCCACCCCCGCGAACATTCAGTACTTC.

V and J are TRBV27 and TRBJ2-2; no clear D. The length of the CDR3 is 16 residues. Trimming left V 2 bases short and J 4 bases short, with 14 bases between. Germline CDR1 and CDR2: MNHEY and SMNVEV (reference sequence). The CDR3 DNA reads as TGTGCCAGCAGTTTACGTCAGACGCGAGCCACCGGGGAGCTGTTTTTT. Translating gives CASSLRQTRATGELFF.

The chain links TRBV7-3 to TRBJ2-1, with unresolved D. V was pared by 1 base and J by 7 bases, with 14 bases between. This CDR3 contains 15 residues. Germline V lookup: CDR1 SGHTA, CDR2 FQGTGA. The CDR3 DNA reads as TGTGCCAGCAGCTTAATTCGTGCGGAAGCTAATGAGCAGTTCTTC. Translated: CASSLIRAEANEQFF.

V and J are TRBV14 and TRBJ2-1, with D possibly being TRBD2 (6 bases). V lost 0 bases and J lost 9, with 15 bases in between. CDR3 length: 15 amino acids. Germline V gene data show CDR1 as SGHDN and CDR2 as FVKESK. The CDR3 region has the DNA TGTGCCAGCAGCCAAGACGCGGGAAGGAGGTTTGAGCAGTTCTTC. Its protein product is CASSQDAGRRFEQFF. The complete variable domain, with remaining parts taken from reference TRBV14 and TRBJ2-1, reads EAGVTQFPSHSVIEKGQTVTLRCDPISGHDNLYWYRRVMGKEIKFLLHFVKESKQDESGMPNNRFLAERTGGTYSTLKVQPAELEDSGVYFCASSQDAGRRFEQFFGPGTRLTVL.

The genes are TRBV5-4 and TRBJ1-4, with TRBD1 matching over 7 bases. Germline CDR1 SGHNT, CDR2 YYREEE (reference sequence). CDR3 length: 17 residues. V shed 2 bases, J shed 7 bases, and the junction held 14 bases outside the gene matches. In nucleotides, the CDR3 is TGTGCCAGCAGCTTTCTACCGCAGACAGGGCTTATTGAAAAACTGTTTTTT. This gives the protein CASSFLPQTGLIEKLFF.

Comments on this clone: The junction departs from the called germline gene at one end, perhaps through a read error. The genes are TRBV2 and TRBJ2-4, with unresolved D. This CDR3 contains 12 residues. Germline loops: CDR1 SNHLY, CDR2 FYNNEI. Written as DNA, the CDR3 is TGTGCCAGCAGCTCCCGGATGAGGATCGCGGACTTC. It codes for CASSSRMRIADF. The entire variable domain, with the rest obtained from reference TRBV2 and TRBJ2-4, is as follows: EPEVTQTPSHQVTQMGQEVILRCVPISNHLYFYWYRQILGQKVEFLVSFYNNEISEKSEIFDDQFSVERPDGSNFTLKIRSTKLEDSAMYFCASSSRMRIADFGAGTRLSVL.

This clone was seen more than once but under ten times. The chain is built from TRBV6-5 and TRBJ1-1; possible D gene TRBD1, 6 bases. V dropped 6 bases and J dropped 0 bases, with 8 bases sitting between them. The CDR3 covers 13 residues. CDR1 and CDR2 (germline): MNHEY, SVGAGI. The CDR3 DNA is TGTGCCAGCAGGGACAGACTGAACACTGAAGCTTTCTTT. This codes for CASRDRLNTEAFF.

This chain joins TRBV25-1 and TRBJ1-1, with TRBD1 as a possible D gene (6 bases). V lost 7 bases to trimming and J lost 8 bases, with 17 bases between them. Germline CDR1 reads MGHDK; CDR2 reads SYGVNS. CDR3 length: 13 residues. In DNA form, the CDR3 reads TGTGCCAGCACACTAACAGGGTACGGCGAAGCTTTCTTT. This codes for CASTLTGYGEAFF.

The chain has TRBV27 and TRBJ2-5, with D maybe TRBD1 (6 bases). Germline lookup yields CDR1 MNHEY and CDR2 SMNVEV (reference sequence). The CDR3 length is 14 residues. Trimming shortened V by 4 bases and J by 5 bases, and 14 bases separated the two germline ends. The CDR3 region has the DNA TGTGCCAGCAGTTCCGCAGGGGCAGGGGAGACCCAGTACTTC. Protein sequence: CASSSAGAGETQYF.